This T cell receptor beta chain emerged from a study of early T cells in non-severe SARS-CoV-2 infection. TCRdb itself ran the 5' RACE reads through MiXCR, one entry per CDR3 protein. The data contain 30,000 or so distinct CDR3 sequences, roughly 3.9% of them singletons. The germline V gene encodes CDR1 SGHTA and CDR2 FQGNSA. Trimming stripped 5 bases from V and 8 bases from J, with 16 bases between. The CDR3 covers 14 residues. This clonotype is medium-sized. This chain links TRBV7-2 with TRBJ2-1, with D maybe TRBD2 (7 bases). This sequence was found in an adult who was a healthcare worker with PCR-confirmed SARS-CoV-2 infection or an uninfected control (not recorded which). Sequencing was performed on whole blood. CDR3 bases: TGTGCCAGCAGCCCGCGCGTCGGGGGGCATGAGCAGTTCTTC. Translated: CASSPRVGGHEQFF.